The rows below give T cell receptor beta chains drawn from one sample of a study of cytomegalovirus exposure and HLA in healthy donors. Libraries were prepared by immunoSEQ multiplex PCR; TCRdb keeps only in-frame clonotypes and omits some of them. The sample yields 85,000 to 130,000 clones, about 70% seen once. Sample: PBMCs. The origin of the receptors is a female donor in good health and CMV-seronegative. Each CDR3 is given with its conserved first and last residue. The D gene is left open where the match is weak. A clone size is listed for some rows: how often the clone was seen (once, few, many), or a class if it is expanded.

CDR3 protein: CASSSGTGPYNEQFF
CDR3 DNA: TGCGCCAGCAGCTCAGGGACTGGCCCCTACAATGAGCAGTTCTTC
D gene: -
J gene: TRBJ2-1
clone size: -
V gene: TRBV5-1

CDR3 protein: CASSGWGRGYTF
CDR3 DNA: TGTGCCAGCAGCGGGTGGGGCCGGGGCTACACCTTC
D gene: -
J gene: TRBJ1-2
clone size: -
V gene: TRBV7-9

CDR3 protein: CSVETGQGGYEQYF
CDR3 DNA: TGCAGCGTTGAAACGGGACAGGGGGGCTACGAGCAGTACTTC
D gene: TRBD1
J gene: TRBJ2-7
clone size: few
V gene: TRBV29-1

CDR3 protein: CASSFDTGANEQYF
CDR3 DNA: TGTGCCAGCAGCTTTGACACGGGAGCGAACGAGCAGTACTTC
D gene: -
J gene: TRBJ2-7
clone size: -
V gene: TRBV5-4

CDR3 protein: CASSLVGPGGTEAFF
CDR3 DNA: TGTGCCAGCAGTTTGGTGGGACCAGGGGGCACTGAAGCTTTCTTT
D gene: TRBD1
J gene: TRBJ1-1
clone size: -
V gene: TRBV28

CDR3 protein: CASSPVVAGYEQYF
CDR3 DNA: TGTGCCAGCAGTCCCGTGGTAGCGGGTTACGAGCAGTACTTC
D gene: TRBD2
J gene: TRBJ2-7
clone size: -
V gene: TRBV28

CDR3 protein: CASKTGTSTDTQYF
CDR3 DNA: TGTGCCAGCAAAACCGGGACTAGCACAGATACGCAGTATTTT
D gene: -
J gene: TRBJ2-3
clone size: -
V gene: TRBV11-2

CDR3 protein: CASSPRTSGRARADTQYF
CDR3 DNA: TGTGCCAGCAGCCCTCGTACTAGCGGGAGGGCCAGGGCAGATACGCAGTATTTT
D gene: TRBD2
J gene: TRBJ2-3
clone size: -
V gene: TRBV7-9

CDR3 protein: CASSDDREKLNEQFF
CDR3 DNA: TGTGCCAGCAGTGACGACAGGGAAAAACTCAATGAGCAGTTCTTC
D gene: TRBD1
J gene: TRBJ2-1
clone size: few
V gene: TRBV28

CDR3 protein: CATRQKVVTEAFF
CDR3 DNA: TGTGCCACCCGACAAAAGGTCGTGACTGAAGCTTTCTTT
D gene: -
J gene: TRBJ1-1
clone size: -
V gene: TRBV6-1

CDR3 protein: CASSLGSGSLGQYF
CDR3 DNA: TGTGCCAGCAGTTTAGGTAGCGGGTCCTTGGGGCAGTATTTT
D gene: TRBD2
J gene: TRBJ2-3
clone size: -
V gene: TRBV27

CDR3 protein: CASRTSGGDYYEQYF
CDR3 DNA: TGTGCCAGCCGGACTAGTGGCGGGGACTACTACGAGCAGTACTTC
D gene: TRBD2
J gene: TRBJ2-7
clone size: -
V gene: TRBV6-1

CDR3 protein: CASSWLAGGYDEQFF
CDR3 DNA: TGTGCCAGCAGCTGGTTAGCGGGAGGTTACGATGAGCAGTTCTTC
D gene: TRBD2
J gene: TRBJ2-1
clone size: few
V gene: TRBV5-5

CDR3 protein: CASSYASVQNTEAFF
CDR3 DNA: TGTGCCAGCAGTTACGCAAGCGTGCAAAACACTGAAGCTTTCTTT
D gene: -
J gene: TRBJ1-1
clone size: -
V gene: TRBV6-6

CDR3 protein: CASSFGGQGKEKLFF
CDR3 DNA: TGTGCCAGCAGTTTCGGCGGACAGGGGAAGGAAAAACTGTTTTTT
D gene: TRBD1
J gene: TRBJ1-4
clone size: -
V gene: TRBV6-6

CDR3 protein: CASRGAEKEAFF
CDR3 DNA: TGTGCCAGCAGGGGAGCAGAAAAAGAAGCTTTCTTT
D gene: -
J gene: TRBJ1-1
clone size: -
V gene: TRBV6-1

CDR3 protein: CASSQDPLSGRSPGAWNEQFF
CDR3 DNA: TGCGCCAGCAGCCAAGATCCTTTGTCCGGACGTAGCCCAGGGGCCTGGAATGAGCAGTTCTTC
D gene: -
J gene: TRBJ2-1
clone size: -
V gene: TRBV4-1

CDR3 protein: CATSPLGTFSSGNTIYF
CDR3 DNA: TGTGCCACCAGCCCATTAGGGACATTCAGCTCTGGAAACACCATATATTTT
D gene: -
J gene: TRBJ1-3
clone size: few
V gene: TRBV15